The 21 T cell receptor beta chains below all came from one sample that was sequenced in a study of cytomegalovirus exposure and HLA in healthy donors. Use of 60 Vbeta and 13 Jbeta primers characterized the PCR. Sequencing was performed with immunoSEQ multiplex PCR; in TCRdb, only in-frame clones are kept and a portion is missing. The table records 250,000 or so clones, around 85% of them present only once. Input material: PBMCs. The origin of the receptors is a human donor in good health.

CDR3 residues: CASVSGTGAVRETQYF. Here the CDR3 DNA reads TGTGCCAGCGTCTCCGGGACAGGGGCGGTTCGGGAGACCCAGTACTTC. V usage is TRBV5-8 and J usage is TRBJ2-5; 10 bases are shared with TRBD1. Trimming removed 7 bases from V and 5 bases from J; junction bases left unmatched: 14. Germline CDR1 reads SGHTS; CDR2 reads YDEGEE. This CDR3 is built from 16 residues.

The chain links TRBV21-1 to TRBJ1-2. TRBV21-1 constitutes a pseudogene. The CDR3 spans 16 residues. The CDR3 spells CASSKPSGSANYGYTF. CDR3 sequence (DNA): TGTGCCAGCAGCAAACCATCGGGGTCAGCTAACTATGGCTACACCTTC.

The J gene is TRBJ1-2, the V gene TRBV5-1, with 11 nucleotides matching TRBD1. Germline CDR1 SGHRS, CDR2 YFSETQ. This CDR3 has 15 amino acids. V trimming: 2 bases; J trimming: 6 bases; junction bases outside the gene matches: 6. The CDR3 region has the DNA TGCGCCAGCAGCTTTTCCGGGACAGGGGGTAATGGCTACACCTTC. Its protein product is CASSFSGTGGNGYTF.

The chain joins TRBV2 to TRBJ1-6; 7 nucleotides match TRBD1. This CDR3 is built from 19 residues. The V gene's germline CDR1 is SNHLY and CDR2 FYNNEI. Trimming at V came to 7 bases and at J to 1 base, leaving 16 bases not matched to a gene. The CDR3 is CASNPTGDPRRSYNSPLHF. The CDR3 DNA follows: TGTGCCAGCAATCCCACAGGGGACCCGAGGAGGTCCTATAATTCACCCCTCCACTTT.

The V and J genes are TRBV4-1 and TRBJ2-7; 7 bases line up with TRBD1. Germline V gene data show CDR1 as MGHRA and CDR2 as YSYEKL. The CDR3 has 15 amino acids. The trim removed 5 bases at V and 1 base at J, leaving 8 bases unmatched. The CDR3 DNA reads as TGCGCCAGCAGCACAAACAGGGGTAGATCCTACGAGCAGTACTTC. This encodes CASSTNRGRSYEQYF.

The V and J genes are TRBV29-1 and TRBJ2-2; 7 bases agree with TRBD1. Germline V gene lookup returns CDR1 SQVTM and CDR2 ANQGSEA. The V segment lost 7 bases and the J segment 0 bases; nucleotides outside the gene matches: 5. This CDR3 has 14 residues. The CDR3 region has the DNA TGCAGCGCTGCCGGGACAGCGAACACCGGGGAGCTGTTTTTT. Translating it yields CSAAGTANTGELFF.

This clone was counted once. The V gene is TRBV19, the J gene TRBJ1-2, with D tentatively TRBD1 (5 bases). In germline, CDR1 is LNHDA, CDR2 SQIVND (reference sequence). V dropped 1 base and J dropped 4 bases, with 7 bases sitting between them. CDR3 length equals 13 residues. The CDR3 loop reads CASSIGTPYGYTF. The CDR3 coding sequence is TGTGCCAGTAGTATAGGGACACCCTATGGCTACACCTTC.

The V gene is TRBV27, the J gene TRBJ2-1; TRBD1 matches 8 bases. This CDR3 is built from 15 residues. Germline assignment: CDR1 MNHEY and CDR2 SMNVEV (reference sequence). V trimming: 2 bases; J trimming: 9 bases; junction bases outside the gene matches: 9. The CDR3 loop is CASSLEGRGQGEQFF. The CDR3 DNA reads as TGTGCCAGCAGTTTAGAGGGCAGGGGGCAGGGTGAGCAGTTCTTC.

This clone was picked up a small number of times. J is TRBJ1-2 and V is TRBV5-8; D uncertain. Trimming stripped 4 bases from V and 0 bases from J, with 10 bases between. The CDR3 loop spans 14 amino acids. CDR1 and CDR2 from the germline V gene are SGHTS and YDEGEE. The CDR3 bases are TGTGCCAGCAGCCCACACGAGGCTAACTATGGCTACACCTTC. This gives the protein CASSPHEANYGYTF.

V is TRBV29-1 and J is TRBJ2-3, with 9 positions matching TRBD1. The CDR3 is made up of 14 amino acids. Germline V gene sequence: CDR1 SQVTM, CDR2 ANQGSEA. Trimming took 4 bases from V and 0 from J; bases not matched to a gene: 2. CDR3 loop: CSVGQGGSTDTQYF. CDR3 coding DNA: TGCAGCGTTGGACAGGGGGGAAGCACAGATACGCAGTATTTT.

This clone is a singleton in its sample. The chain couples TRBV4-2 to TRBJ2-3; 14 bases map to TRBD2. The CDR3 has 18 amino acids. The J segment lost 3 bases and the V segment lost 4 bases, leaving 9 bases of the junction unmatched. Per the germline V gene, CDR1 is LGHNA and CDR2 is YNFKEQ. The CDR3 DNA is TGTGCCAGCAGCCGAACCGGGACTAGCGGGAGAGGGACAGATACGCAGTATTTT. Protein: CASSRTGTSGRGTDTQYF.

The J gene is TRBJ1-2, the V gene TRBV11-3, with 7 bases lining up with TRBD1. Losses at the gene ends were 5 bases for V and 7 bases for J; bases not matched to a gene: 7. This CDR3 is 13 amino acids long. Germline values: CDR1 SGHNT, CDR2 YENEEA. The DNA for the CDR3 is TGTGCCAGCAGCACCAGACAGGGAGGTGGCTACACCTTC. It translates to CASSTRQGGGYTF.

CDR3 residues: CASSYELRLGELFF. The DNA for the CDR3 is TGTGCCAGCAGTTACGAACTACGTTTGGGGGAGCTGTTTTTT. The chain is built from TRBV6-5 and TRBJ2-2; D ambiguous. The germline V and J ends were trimmed by 2 bases and 8 bases, with 12 bases remaining between them. Looked up from germline, CDR1 is MNHEY and CDR2 is SVGAGI. This CDR3 contains 14 residues.

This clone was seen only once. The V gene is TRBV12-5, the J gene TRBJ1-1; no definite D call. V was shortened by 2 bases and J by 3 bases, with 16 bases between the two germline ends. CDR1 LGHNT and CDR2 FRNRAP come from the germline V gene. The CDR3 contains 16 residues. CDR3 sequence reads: CASGLIGVHGDTEAFF. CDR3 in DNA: TGTGCTAGTGGTTTGATCGGGGTCCATGGCGACACTGAAGCTTTCTTT.

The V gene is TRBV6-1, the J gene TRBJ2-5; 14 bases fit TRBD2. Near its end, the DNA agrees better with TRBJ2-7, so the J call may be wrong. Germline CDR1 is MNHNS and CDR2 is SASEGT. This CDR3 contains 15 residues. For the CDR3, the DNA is TGTGCCAGCAGTGTCGGGACTAGCGGGAGCTACGAGCAGTACTTC. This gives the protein CASSVGTSGSYEQYF.

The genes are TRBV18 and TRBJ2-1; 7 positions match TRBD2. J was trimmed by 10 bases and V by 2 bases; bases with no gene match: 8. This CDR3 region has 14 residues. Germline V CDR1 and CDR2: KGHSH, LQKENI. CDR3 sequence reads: CASSPGLAEKEQFF. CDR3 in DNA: TGTGCCAGCTCACCAGGGCTAGCGGAAAAGGAGCAGTTCTTC.

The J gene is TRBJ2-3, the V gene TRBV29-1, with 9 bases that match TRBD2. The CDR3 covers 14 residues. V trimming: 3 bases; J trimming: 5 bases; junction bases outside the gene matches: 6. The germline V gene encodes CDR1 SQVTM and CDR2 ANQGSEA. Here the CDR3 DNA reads TGCAGCGTTGAGATTAGCGGGAGTCAAGATACGCAGTATTTT. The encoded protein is CSVEISGSQDTQYF.

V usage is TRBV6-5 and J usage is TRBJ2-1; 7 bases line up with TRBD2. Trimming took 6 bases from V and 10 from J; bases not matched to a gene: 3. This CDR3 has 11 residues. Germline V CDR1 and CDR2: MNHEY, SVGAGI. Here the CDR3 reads CASSDGGEQFF. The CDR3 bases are TGTGCCAGCAGCGACGGGGGGGAGCAGTTCTTC.

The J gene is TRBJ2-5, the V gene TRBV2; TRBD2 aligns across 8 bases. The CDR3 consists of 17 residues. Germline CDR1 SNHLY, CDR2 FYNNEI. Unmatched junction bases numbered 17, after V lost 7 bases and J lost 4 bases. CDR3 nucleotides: TGTGCCAGCACCACCTTGGGGATAGCGGGAAGAAGAGAGACCCAGTACTTC. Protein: CASTTLGIAGRRETQYF. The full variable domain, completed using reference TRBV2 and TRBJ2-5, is EPEVTQTPSHQVTQMGQEVILRCVPISNHLYFYWYRQILGQKVEFLVSFYNNEISEKSEIFDDQFSVERPDGSNFTLKIRSTKLEDSAMYFCASTTLGIAGRRETQYFGPGTRLLVL.

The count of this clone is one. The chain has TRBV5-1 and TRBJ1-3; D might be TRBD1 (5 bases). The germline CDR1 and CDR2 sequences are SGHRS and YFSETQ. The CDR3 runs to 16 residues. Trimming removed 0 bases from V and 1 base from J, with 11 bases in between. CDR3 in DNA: TGCGCCAGCAGCTTGGCCGGGACTGATTCTGGAAACACCATATATTTT. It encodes CASSLAGTDSGNTIYF.

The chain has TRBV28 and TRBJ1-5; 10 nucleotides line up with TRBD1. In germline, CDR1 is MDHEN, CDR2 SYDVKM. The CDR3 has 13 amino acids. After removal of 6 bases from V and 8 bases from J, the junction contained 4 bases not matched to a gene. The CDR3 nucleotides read TGTGCCAGCAGCTGGACAGGGGGAGAGCCCCAGCATTTT. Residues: CASSWTGGEPQHF. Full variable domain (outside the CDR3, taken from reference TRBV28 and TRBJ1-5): DVKVTQSSRYLVKRTGEKVFLECVQDMDHENMFWYRQDPGLGLRLIYFSYDVKMKEKGDIPEGYSVSREKKERFSLILESASTNQTSMYLCASSWTGGEPQHFGDGTRLSIL.